This TCR beta chain was captured by sequencing in a study of lymphopenia after photon versus proton radiotherapy. The study, taken as a whole, reports: Under photons, naive T cells and diversity fell while effector/memory populations rose. A bigger post-nadir fall in TCR diversity correlated inversely with survival time in deceased patients. Oligoclonal CD8+ Temra expansion after nadir drove photon patients' diversity drop.

TCRdb keeps only in-frame clones here, not all; method: immunoSEQ multiplex PCR. The sample records about 25,000 clones, about 91% being singletons. With regard to this clone: The antigen is unknown.

From germline, CDR1 is SGHRS and CDR2 YFSETQ. The CDR3 sequence is 13 residues long. The V end was cut by 3 bases, the J end by 3 bases, with 7 bases between. This material consisted of peripheral blood, taken from a patient treated with photon-based radiotherapy. The rearrangement uses TRBV5-1 and TRBJ1-5, with D unclear. This clonotype was sampled from a middle-aged man with gastric cancer. CDR3: CASSSGLNQPQHF. DNA of the CDR3: TGCGCCAGCAGCTCCGGACTCAATCAGCCCCAGCATTTT.